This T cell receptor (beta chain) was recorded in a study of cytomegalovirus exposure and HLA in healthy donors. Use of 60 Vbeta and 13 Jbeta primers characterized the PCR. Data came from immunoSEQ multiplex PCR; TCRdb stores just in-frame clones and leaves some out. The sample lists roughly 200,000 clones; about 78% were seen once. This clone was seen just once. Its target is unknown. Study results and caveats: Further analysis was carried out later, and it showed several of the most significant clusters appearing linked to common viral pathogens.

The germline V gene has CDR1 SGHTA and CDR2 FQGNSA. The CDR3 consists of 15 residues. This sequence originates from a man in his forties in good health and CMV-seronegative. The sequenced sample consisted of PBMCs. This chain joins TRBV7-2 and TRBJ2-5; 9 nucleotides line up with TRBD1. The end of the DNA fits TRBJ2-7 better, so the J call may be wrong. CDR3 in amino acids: CASNHMTGGLYEQYF. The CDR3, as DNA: TGTGCCAGCAACCATATGACAGGGGGTCTGTACGAGCAGTACTTC.